This entry is about one T cell receptor (beta chain). Its specificity is unknown. Generated by immunoSEQ multiplex PCR, the TCRdb table keeps only in-frame clones and is missing some. Of 60,000 or so clones in the sample, 90% are singletons; the top ten hold approximately 9.8%. The CDR3 sequence is 13 residues long. In germline, CDR1 is SSHAT, CDR2 FNYEAQ (reference sequence). With 6 bases clipped from V and 5 bases from J, the junction kept 5 bases outside the gene matches. This specimen comes from a study of PD-1 blockade in classical Hodgkin lymphoma. Study-wide points: Some patients started nivolumab under 1 year after ASCT, and they were excluded. No one has yet defined what causes the repertoire differences, which may be disease activity or prior therapy. Significant TCR diversity gains by C4D1 occurred in CD4+ but not CD8+ cells. The baseline diversity of complete responders showed similarity to that of newly diagnosed patients.

Every patient experienced relapse after autologous stem cell transplantation, and brentuximab vedotin exposure varied. The chain joins TRBV7-7 to TRBJ2-5; 8 bases map to TRBD2. The clonotype originates from a human donor with classical Hodgkin lymphoma. Sequences were derived from peripheral blood mononuclear cells (PBMCs), sampled at baseline. This CDR3 is CASRQAGEETQYF. Here the CDR3 DNA reads TGTGCCAGCAGGCAAGCGGGAGAGGAGACCCAGTACTTC.